This record concerns one T cell receptor (beta chain) sequence. Its antigen remains unknown. This CDR3 spans 14 amino acids. Germline V CDR1 and CDR2: MNHEY, SVGAGI. Trimming pared 2 bases from V and 0 bases from J, leaving 7 bases between. This specimen comes from a study of cytomegalovirus exposure and HLA in healthy donors. Across the study: Of some 400 genotyped donors, roughly 81% grouped in the Caucasian-associated ancestry cluster. Overall study findings and caveats: Most CMV-associated TCR beta chains appeared HLA-restricted in a later analysis. An analysis done earlier found most TCR beta V segments productive about 87% or about 30% of the time. In a later analysis, common viral pathogens appeared linked to several of the most significant clusters.

The PCR used 60 Vbeta and 13 Jbeta primers. The data were produced by immunoSEQ multiplex PCR, yet TCRdb's version contains in-frame clones alone and is incomplete. There are about 150,000 clones in the sample; over 60% occur only once, and roughly 4% lies in the top ten. Sequenced sample: PBMCs. The TCR comes from a woman aged 40 to 50 in good health and CMV-seronegative. The chain recombines TRBV6-5 with TRBJ2-5; D possibly corresponds to TRBD1 (5 bases). DNA for the CDR3: TGTGCCAGCAGTTACGCAGGGAACCAAGAGACCCAGTACTTC. As protein: CASSYAGNQETQYF.